The rows below give T cell receptor beta chains drawn from one sample of a study of technical replicates of blood from a few donors. The protocol was immunoSEQ multiplex PCR, while the TCRdb copy is restricted to in-frame clones and leaves out a portion. The sample includes roughly 65,000 clones, 86% of them seen just once. The sequenced sample was PBMCs. Receptors originate from a human donor in good health. Some clones in this sample may be carry-over from other donors' samples. The CDR3 runs from the conserved cysteine through the conserved F or W. The D gene is left open where the match is weak. The size of a clone is reported for some rows only, either as once, few or many, or as a class for expanded clones.

v_gene	abundance	j_gene	d_gene	CDR3nt	CDR3aa
TRBV25-1	NA	TRBJ2-3	TRBD1	TGTGCCAGCAGGGAGGACAGGGGCCCAGATACGCAGTATTTT	CASREDRGPDTQYF
TRBV5-8	NA	TRBJ2-5	TRBD2	TGTGCCAGCAGCCCCGGGACTAGCGGGCACCAAGAGACCCAGTACTTC	CASSPGTSGHQETQYF
TRBV4-2	NA	TRBJ2-7	NA	TGTGCCAGCAGGACGAGGGCGGGACAGTGGTACGAGCAGTACTTC	CASRTRAGQWYEQYF
TRBV7-3	NA	TRBJ2-5	TRBD1	TGTGCCAGCAGCACCTCCGGGACAGGGGCGGAGACCCAGTACTTC	CASSTSGTGAETQYF
TRBV4-2	NA	TRBJ2-5	TRBD2	TGTGCCAGCAGCCAAGAAGGGGGGCGGGAGGCGGGGGAGACCCAGTACTTC	CASSQEGGREAGETQYF
TRBV6-1	few	TRBJ1-2	TRBD1	TGTGCCAGCAGTGAACAGGGGGACTATGGCTACACCTTC	CASSEQGDYGYTF
TRBV7-2	NA	TRBJ2-1	NA	TGTGCCAGCAGGGCCGACAATGAGCAGTTCTTC	CASRADNEQFF
TRBV9	few	TRBJ2-2	TRBD2	TGTGCCAGCAGCCCTCGACTAGCGGTGAACACCGGGGAGCTGTTTTTT	CASSPRLAVNTGELFF
TRBV6-6	few	TRBJ1-3	TRBD1	TGTGCCAGCAGGGGGACAGGGAGGGGAAACACCATATATTTT	CASRGTGRGNTIYF
TRBV10-3	NA	TRBJ1-4	TRBD1	TGTGCCATCAGTGCAACGACAGGGGGAGAAAAACTGTTTTTT	CAISATTGGEKLFF
TRBV5-4	NA	TRBJ1-4	TRBD1	TGTGCCAGCAGCAGGGACAGGGGGACTGAAAAACTGTTTTTT	CASSRDRGTEKLFF
TRBV6-1	NA	TRBJ1-3	TRBD1	TGTGCCAGCAGTGTTTCGCAGGGGGCGCAGGGAAACACCATATATTTT	CASSVSQGAQGNTIYF
TRBV19	NA	TRBJ2-7	NA	TGTGCCAGTAGATCAGACGGGTTGTCCTACGAGCAGTACTTC	CASRSDGLSYEQYF
TRBV9	NA	TRBJ1-6	TRBD1	TGTGCCAGCAGCGCCGGACAGGGCCCTCGGGGGAGCTCCTATAATTCACCCCTCCACTTT	CASSAGQGPRGSSYNSPLHF
TRBV27	NA	TRBJ1-5	TRBD1	TGTGCCAGCAGTAATACCGAAGACAGGGTAAATGGCCAGCCCCAGCATTTT	CASSNTEDRVNGQPQHF
TRBV29-1	NA	TRBJ2-3	NA	TGCAGCGTTGAGGGGGGTAGCACAGATACGCAGTATTTT	CSVEGGSTDTQYF
TRBV27	NA	TRBJ1-5	NA	TGTGCCAGCAGCTCACTGTCCCCCATCGGGCAGCCCCAGCATTTT	CASSSLSPIGQPQHF
TRBV6-4	few	TRBJ1-1	NA	TGTGCCAGCAGTGTGGAGGCCAACACTGAAGCTTTCTTT	CASSVEANTEAFF
TRBV7-2	NA	TRBJ2-1	TRBD1	TGTGCCAGCAGCAGCGACAGGGGGGTACTGAATGAGCAGTTCTTC	CASSSDRGVLNEQFF
TRBV19	NA	TRBJ1-6	NA	TGTGCCAGTAGTACCGGACTGGCAGAGCCCCTCCACTTT	CASSTGLAEPLHF
TRBV7-7	NA	TRBJ1-3	NA	TGTGCCAGCAACTGCATGGTATTCTCTGGAAACACCATATATTTT	CASNCMVFSGNTIYF
TRBV5-4	NA	TRBJ2-5	TRBD2	TGTGCCAGCAGCTCCGGCTCTAGCGGGGTGGAGACCCAGTACTTC	CASSSGSSGVETQYF
TRBV5-1	NA	TRBJ1-2	NA	TGCGCCAGCAGCCCTTCCTCGACGACATATGCCTATGGCTACACCTTC	CASSPSSTTYAYGYTF
TRBV7-3	NA	TRBJ2-1	NA	TGTGCCAGCAGCTCAGGCTCCAATGAGCAGTTCTTC	CASSSGSNEQFF
TRBV19	NA	TRBJ1-2	NA	TGTGCCAGTTTCCGGGGGAATAACTATGGCTACACCTTC	CASFRGNNYGYTF
TRBV5-1	NA	TRBJ2-2	TRBD1	TGCGCCAGCAGCTTGGTTCGGACAGGGGGGAACACCGGGGAGCTGTTTTTT	CASSLVRTGGNTGELFF
TRBV7-2	NA	TRBJ1-1	NA	TGTGCCAGCAGCTTATTTTCGCGGATAATGAACACTGAAGCTTTCTTT	CASSLFSRIMNTEAFF
TRBV6-5	NA	TRBJ2-3	NA	TGTGCCAGCAGCCTGAGAGGGAGGCAAGATACGCAGTATTTT	CASSLRGRQDTQYF
TRBV6-1	NA	TRBJ1-5	NA	TGTGCCAGCAGTGAGCTACAGCACAATCAGCCCCAGCATTTT	CASSELQHNQPQHF
TRBV18	once	TRBJ2-5	TRBD1	TGTGCCAGCTCACGAGGGGGCGATAAGGTGACCCAGTACTTC	CASSRGGDKVTQYF
TRBV9	NA	TRBJ1-2	NA	TGTGCCAGCAGCGTAGTGGGGGGTGGCTACACCTTC	CASSVVGGGYTF
TRBV6-5	NA	TRBJ2-5	NA	TGTGCCAGCAGTTCCATCTTTGGGGGAGGAGAGACCCAGTACTTC	CASSSIFGGGETQYF
TRBV7-2	NA	TRBJ2-7	NA	TGTGCCAGCAGCGTTACAGTGACCAACTACGAGCAGTACTTC	CASSVTVTNYEQYF
TRBV28	NA	TRBJ2-7	TRBD1	TGTGCCAGCAGTTTACCTTCGAGGGAAACAGGGGGTGACGAGCAGTACTTC	CASSLPSRETGGDEQYF
TRBV5-1	NA	TRBJ2-6	NA	TGCGCCAGCAGCTTGGTACGGGACAAGGGGTTAGGCCCTGGGGCCAACGTCCTGACTTTC	CASSLVRDKGLGPGANVLTF
TRBV18	NA	TRBJ2-1	TRBD1	TGTGCCAGCTCAGCGTTGGGACAGTACAATGAGCAGTTCTTC	CASSALGQYNEQFF
TRBV18	NA	TRBJ2-7	TRBD1	TGTGCCAGCTCACCAAACAGGGGAAACGAGCAGTACTTC	CASSPNRGNEQYF
TRBV7-2	NA	TRBJ2-7	TRBD2	TGTGCCAGCAGCTTAGGCGGCGGGAGCCTCCGCTACGAGCAGTACTTC	CASSLGGGSLRYEQYF
TRBV5-6	NA	TRBJ2-3	TRBD2	TGTGCCAGCAGCCGGGGGGGGCCCACAGATACGCAGTATTTT	CASSRGGPTDTQYF
TRBV7-9	NA	TRBJ1-1	NA	TGTGCCTCCGAAGGGGTTACTGAAGCTTTCTTT	CASEGVTEAFF
TRBV7-6	few	TRBJ1-3	NA	TGTGCCAGCTCCGACCCGGCGGACACCATATATTTT	CASSDPADTIYF
TRBV30	NA	TRBJ1-2	NA	TGTGCCTGGAGGACAGAGCTTAGAGGCTATGGCTACACCTTC	CAWRTELRGYGYTF
TRBV7-2	NA	TRBJ1-2	NA	TGTGCCAGCAGCTTAGAACCTAGCCCCTACTATGGCTACACCTTC	CASSLEPSPYYGYTF
TRBV10-3	NA	TRBJ1-2	TRBD1	TGTGCCATCAGTTTAGGGGACAGGTACTCAGGGCCCTATGGCTACACCTTC	CAISLGDRYSGPYGYTF
TRBV7-9	NA	TRBJ2-5	TRBD2	TGTGCCAGCAGCCGGGGGGAGGGTAAGACCCAGTACTTC	CASSRGEGKTQYF
TRBV12-5	NA	TRBJ2-3	TRBD2	TGTGCTAGTGGTAAAGCGGGGGGAACAGATACGCAGTATTTT	CASGKAGGTDTQYF
TRBV4-1	NA	TRBJ1-3	NA	TGCGCCAGCAGCCCCCAACAGGGACGAGCTGTCTCTGGAAACACCATATATTTT	CASSPQQGRAVSGNTIYF
TRBV12-2	NA	TRBJ2-7	NA	TGTGCAAGTCTCCTCCCCTCGACTAGCGGGGATAGCTCCTACGAGCAGTACTTC	CASLLPSTSGDSSYEQYF
TRBV7-2	NA	TRBJ2-3	NA	TGTGCCAGCAGCCTTAAAGATACGCAGTATTTT	CASSLKDTQYF
TRBV7-8	NA	TRBJ1-4	TRBD1	TGTGCCAGCAGCGGGGACAGTAATAATGAAAAACTGTTTTTT	CASSGDSNNEKLFF
TRBV7-9	NA	TRBJ2-1	TRBD2	TGTGCCAGCAGCTTAGATGGCGGGAGGGCCTCAAATGAGCAGTTCTTC	CASSLDGGRASNEQFF
TRBV9	NA	TRBJ1-4	NA	TGTGCCAGCAGCGTAGAGCAGGGTAATGAAAAACTGTTTTTT	CASSVEQGNEKLFF
TRBV5-4	NA	TRBJ2-1	NA	TGTGCCAGCACCAGTACCCAGCGGGCTTCGAATGAGCAGTTCTTC	CASTSTQRASNEQFF
TRBV7-8	NA	TRBJ2-7	NA	TGTGCCAGCAGCTTAGGTGAACAGGCCCGGTCCGAGCAGTACTTC	CASSLGEQARSEQYF
TRBV6-6	NA	TRBJ2-5	NA	TGTGCCAGCAGGGGGGGAAGGGTTGAGACCCAGTACTTC	CASRGGRVETQYF
TRBV5-1	few	TRBJ1-5	NA	TGCGCCAGCAGCTTGGCTTACGGGTTTCAGCCCCAGCATTTT	CASSLAYGFQPQHF
TRBV6-1	NA	TRBJ2-1	TRBD2	TGTGCCAGCCTCAGCGGGGCCAGATCCTACAATGAGCAGTTCTTC	CASLSGARSYNEQFF